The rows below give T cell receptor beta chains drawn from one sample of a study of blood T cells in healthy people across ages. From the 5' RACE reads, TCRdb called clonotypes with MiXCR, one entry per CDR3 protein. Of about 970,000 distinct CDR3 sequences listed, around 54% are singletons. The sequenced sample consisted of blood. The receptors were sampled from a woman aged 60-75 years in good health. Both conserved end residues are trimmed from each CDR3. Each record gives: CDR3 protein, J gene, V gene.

ASSQRTYGLAGGSYEQY TRBJ2-7 TRBV4-2
SVKWGLAGGPPYEQY TRBJ2-7 TRBV20-1
AISESGTIGDEQF TRBJ2-1 TRBV10-3
ASSVGSGKTDTQY TRBJ2-3 TRBV9
ASSQPRASSYNEQF TRBJ2-1 TRBV4-1
ASSFGLAEDTQY TRBJ2-3 TRBV11-3
ASRRGGMDTEAF TRBJ1-1 TRBV4-2
ASSSYRGPSTDTQY TRBJ2-3 TRBV7-6
ASSGRTYPAYEQY TRBJ2-7 TRBV7-2
ASRGIQKVARSYEQY TRBJ2-7 TRBV6-2/TRBV6-3
ASSVAGEGFEQY TRBJ2-7 TRBV9
ASSFSQGGSYNEQF TRBJ2-1 TRBV5-1
AWSARRGGNGETQY . TRBV30
ASSSWSGQGGNEKLF TRBJ1-4 TRBV5-1
ASSPGGAREQY TRBJ2-7 TRBV28
ATFRTGPNEQF TRBJ2-1 TRBV28
SASSGAPPSEQF TRBJ2-1 TRBV20-1
ASNSGWSETQY TRBJ2-5 TRBV11-2
ASSFAGTGGRNEQF TRBJ2-1 TRBV11-2
ASSLKRDLEQF TRBJ2-1 TRBV7-2
ASSVEVEGTQY TRBJ2-3 TRBV9
SVEVRDRGSYNEQF TRBJ2-1 TRBV29-1
ASTGSGYNEQF TRBJ2-1 TRBV28
ASSSTYPTRARDEKTQY . TRBV7-8
ASSFRDSVAF TRBJ1-1 TRBV12-3/TRBV12-4
ASSQAQSGTYNEQF TRBJ2-1 TRBV4-2
ASSTGTARGNYGYT TRBJ1-2 TRBV18
ASSLDLAVRTDTQY TRBJ2-3 TRBV7-2
ASSEYGVALETQY TRBJ2-5 TRBV25-1
ASRDPGGARY TRBJ2-4 TRBV12-3/TRBV12-4
ANSLGQTPREQY TRBJ2-5 TRBV5-1
ASSLSLTVETQY TRBJ2-5 TRBV12-3/TRBV12-4
ASSPPSGRPLSYNEQF TRBJ2-1 TRBV12-3/TRBV12-4
SAYTFGGSQETQY TRBJ2-5 TRBV20-1
AISDRTHLAGGNYEQY TRBJ2-7 TRBV10-3
SARDVKGLTDTQY TRBJ2-3 TRBV20-1
ASRVAPSGSGTYIQY TRBJ2-4 TRBV9
ASGRGGSSSGSTDTQY TRBJ2-3 TRBV2
ASSLAFGNTEAF TRBJ1-1 TRBV7-2